What follows are 22 T cell receptor beta chains derived from one specimen sequenced in a study of T cells in Graves' hyperthyroidism and ophthalmopathy. RNA transcripts served as the template for amplifying TCR beta CDR3 regions. Primed by the HTBI set, a first-round RT-PCR was run on the TCR CDR3. TCRdb reprocessed the multiplex PCR reads with MiXCR, giving one entry per CDR3 protein. The sample includes hundreds of thousands of distinct CDR3 sequences, around 13% of them seen just once. Material for sequencing was blood. Every receptor here comes from a woman between 18 and 29 years old with Graves' hyperthyroidism.

This clonotype was recorded a few times. The V gene is TRBV19, the J gene TRBJ2-2; 7 bases match TRBD1. V shed 9 bases and J 5 bases; nucleotides not matched to a gene: 6. The CDR3 has 13 amino acids. Germline V gene sequence: CDR1 LNHDA, CDR2 SQIVND (reference sequence). As DNA, the CDR3 is TGTGCCAGCTCGGGACAGCGGACCGGGGAGCTGTTTTTT. It yields the protein CASSGQRTGELFF.

This clonotype was picked up many times. The rearrangement uses TRBV27 and TRBJ2-2; D unresolved. With 0 bases removed from V and 0 bases from J, the gap between germline ends came to 8 bases. There are 16 residues in the CDR3. CDR1 and CDR2 (germline): MNHEY, SMNVEV (reference sequence). CDR3 bases: TGTGCCAGCAGTTTATCCGGCCGAACGAACACCGGGGAGCTGTTTTTT. It yields the protein CASSLSGRTNTGELFF.

This clonotype was counted between two and nine times. One end of the junction varies from germline; a read error may be responsible. The CDR3 here is CVSSLGNQPQHF. Here the CDR3 DNA reads TGTGTCAGCAGTTTAGGTAATCAGCCCCAGCATTTT. The chain links TRBV12-3 or TRBV12-4 to TRBJ1-5; no clear D gene. The CDR3 totals 12 residues.

The chain recombines TRBV28 with TRBJ1-2; 12 nucleotides align to TRBD1. The CDR3 loop spans 17 amino acids. J lost 8 bases, V lost 4 bases, and 14 bases had no gene match. Germline V CDR1 and CDR2: MDHEN, SYDVKM. CDR3 in amino acids: CASSWGGTGGAWGGYTF. CDR3 DNA sequence: TGTGCCAGCAGTTGGGGAGGGACAGGGGGCGCGTGGGGGGGCTACACCTTC.

The sample holds a few counts of this clonotype. The chain recombines TRBV19 with TRBJ2-1; 10 nucleotides line up with TRBD2. The CDR3 sequence is 15 residues long. The junction had 3 bases not matched to a gene; V was cut back by 3 bases and J by 4 bases. Germline CDR1 and CDR2: LNHDA and SQIVND (reference sequence). CDR3 amino acids: CASSIEAGGYNEQFF. CDR3 DNA sequence: TGTGCCAGTAGTATTGAAGCGGGAGGGTACAATGAGCAGTTCTTC. Variable domain in full (rest from reference TRBV19 and TRBJ2-1): DGGITQSPKYLFRKEGQNVTLSCEQNLNHDAMYWYRQDPGQGLRLIYYSQIVNDFQKGDIAEGYSVSREKKESFPLTVTSAQKNPTAFYLCASSIEAGGYNEQFFGPGTRLTVL.

This clonotype came up many times. The rearrangement uses TRBV6-1 and TRBJ1-1; tentatively, D is TRBD1 (5 bases). The germline gives CDR1 MNHNS, CDR2 SASEGT. V was shortened by 5 bases and J by 5 bases, with 15 bases between the two germline ends. The CDR3 length is 14 residues. The CDR3 sequence: CASSLWDRGTEAFF. In nucleotides, the CDR3 is TGTGCCAGCAGTTTGTGGGACCGGGGGACTGAAGCTTTCTTT.

The chain joins TRBV18 to TRBJ1-1, with TRBD1 as a possible D gene (5 bases). The V end lost 5 bases, the J end lost 4 bases, and 23 bases lay between the germline ends. Germline V CDR1 and CDR2: KGHSH, LQKENI. The CDR3 length is 17 residues. In DNA form, the CDR3 reads TGTGCCAGCTCAGCCCGGGACGTGTTAGTTGACGGCACTGAAGCTTTCTTT. Translated: CASSARDVLVDGTEAFF.

This clonotype showed up many times. The chain links TRBV28 to TRBJ2-5; tentative D call: TRBD1 (6 bases). Germline loops: CDR1 MDHEN, CDR2 SYDVKM. V lost 10 bases and J 5 bases, leaving 20 bases between the germline ends. The CDR3 totals 14 residues. The CDR3 protein is CATEDRLTGETQYF. The CDR3 region has the DNA TGTGCCACCGAGGACAGACTCACAGGGGAGACCCAGTACTTC.

This clonotype was found many times. The genes are TRBV9 and TRBJ2-1; TRBD2 matches 9 bases. After removal of 5 bases from V and 3 bases from J, the junction contained 6 bases not matched to a gene. The CDR3 extends over 15 amino acids. The germline CDR1 and CDR2 sequences are SGDLS and YYNGEE. This CDR3 is CASSLAGVGYNEQFF. The CDR3 nucleotides read TGTGCCAGCAGTTTAGCGGGAGTGGGCTACAATGAGCAGTTCTTC.

V usage is TRBV5-6 and J usage is TRBJ2-7; 9 bases match TRBD2. V lost 4 bases, J lost 4 bases, and 6 bases stayed unmatched. The CDR3 is 14 residues long. CDR1 is SGHDT, CDR2 YYEEEE, per germline. For the CDR3, the DNA is TGTGCCAGCAGCCGGGGACTAGCCGTATACGAGCAGTACTTC. Its protein is CASSRGLAVYEQYF.

In its sample, this clonotype was seen many times. The chain carries TRBV27 and TRBJ2-3; D is unclear. Germline assignment: CDR1 MNHEY and CDR2 SMNVEV (reference sequence). Between the trimmed V and J ends, which lost 0 bases and 0 bases, there was a span of 4 bases. The CDR3 has 14 amino acids. The CDR3 DNA is TGTGCCAGCAGTTTATCGTTGAGCACAGATACGCAGTATTTT. Amino acid sequence: CASSLSLSTDTQYF.

In this sample, this clonotype turned up a few times. The CDR3 here is CASSQQQNSPLHF. The CDR3, as DNA: TGTGCCAGCAGTCAACAACAGAATTCACCCCTCCACTTT. This chain links TRBV9 with TRBJ1-6; no reliable D call. Trimming took 5 bases from V and 7 from J, leaving 10 bases between them. This CDR3 region has 13 residues. In germline, CDR1 is SGDLS, CDR2 YYNGEE.

The rearrangement uses TRBV6-1 and TRBJ2-2; 11 nucleotides match TRBD2. Trimming at V came to 5 bases and at J to 6 bases, leaving 5 bases not matched to a gene. Germline V gene data show CDR1 as MNHNS and CDR2 as SASEGT. The CDR3 is made up of 15 amino acids. CDR3 protein: CASSSTSGRSGELFF. The CDR3 DNA follows: TGTGCCAGCAGTTCAACTAGCGGGAGATCCGGGGAGCTGTTTTTT.

The chain uses TRBV6-5 and TRBJ2-2, with no clear D. Per germline, CDR1 MNHEY and CDR2 SVGAGI. The CDR3 totals 14 residues. Trimming took 0 bases from V and 5 from J, leaving 7 bases between them. In DNA form, the CDR3 reads TGTGCCAGCAGTTACTCGAGAGAAACCGGGGAGCTGTTTTTT. This sequence encodes CASSYSRETGELFF.

This clonotype was observed many times. At one end, the junction sequence differs from germline, possibly due to a read error. The chain has TRBV12-3 or TRBV12-4 and TRBJ1-4; no clear D. There are 15 residues in the CDR3. Here the CDR3 reads CASSLDTSSKEKLFF. CDR3 nucleotides: TGTGCCAGCAGTCTCGACACCTCCTCTAAGGAAAAACTGTTTTTT.

The table lists this clonotype with many counts. The J gene is TRBJ1-2, the V gene TRBV6-2 or TRBV6-3; 7 bases map to TRBD1. The CDR3 spans 14 residues. The germline V gene has CDR1 MNHEY and CDR2 SVGEGT. V lost 7 bases, J lost 5 bases, and 10 bases stayed unmatched. The CDR3 protein is CASNVYDRAYGYTF. The CDR3 DNA reads TGTGCCAGCAACGTTTACGACAGGGCGTATGGCTACACCTTC.

This clonotype showed up many times. This chain links TRBV20-1 with TRBJ2-1, with D hard to call. The V and J ends lost 6 bases and 4 bases respectively, with 10 bases between them. CDR3 size: 12 residues. Looked up from germline, CDR1 is DFQATT and CDR2 is SNEGSKA (reference sequence). CDR3 region: CSAPPGYNEQFF. The CDR3, as DNA: TGCAGTGCGCCCCCCGGGTACAATGAGCAGTTCTTC.

This clonotype was counted many times. The rearrangement links TRBV28 to TRBJ1-3; D gene uncertain. Trimming took off 3 bases at V and 4 bases at J, with 10 bases between the two ends. The V gene's germline CDR1 is MDHEN and CDR2 SYDVKM. The CDR3 covers 14 residues. CDR3 protein: CASSFELGGNTIYF. CDR3 sequence (DNA): TGTGCCAGCAGTTTTGAGTTGGGAGGAAACACCATATATTTT.

The table lists this clonotype with many counts. This sequence joins TRBV20-1 and TRBJ2-3, with 8 bases matching TRBD2. The J segment lost 1 base and the V segment lost 3 bases, leaving 6 bases of the junction unmatched. The CDR3 runs 15 residues. The germline V gene encodes CDR1 DFQATT and CDR2 SNEGSKA (reference sequence). The CDR3 spells CSASLRGGRTDTQYF. The DNA for the CDR3 is TGCAGTGCTAGTTTACGCGGGGGGCGCACAGATACGCAGTATTTT.

The table lists this clonotype with many counts. The chain employs TRBV2 and TRBJ2-5; 7 bases agree with TRBD1. Germline V CDR1 and CDR2: SNHLY, FYNNEI. The CDR3 loop spans 14 amino acids. Unmatched junction bases numbered 13, after V lost 2 bases and J lost 13 bases. In nucleotides, the CDR3 is TGTGCCAGCAGTGAACCTCGACAGGGCGTTAATGGGTACTTC. This gives the protein CASSEPRQGVNGYF.

This clonotype was seen at least ten times. This CDR3 is CASSLAGFESPLHF. Written as DNA, the CDR3 is TGTGCCAGCAGCTTGGCCGGCTTTGAGTCACCCCTCCACTTT. The chain joins TRBV5-8 to TRBJ1-6; D is unclear. V gave up 0 bases and J gave up 10 bases, with 11 bases separating them. Germline V gives CDR1 SGHTS, CDR2 YDEGEE. The CDR3 totals 14 residues.

This clonotype was picked up many times. V gene TRBV6-1 combines with J gene TRBJ2-3, with 8 nucleotides matching TRBD1. Germline V gives CDR1 MNHNS, CDR2 SASEGT. V lost 6 bases to trimming and J lost 1 base; unmatched junction nucleotides: 12. The CDR3 extends over 17 amino acids. The CDR3 DNA is TGTGCCAGCAGATCACCTACTCGGGGACAGGGCACAGATACGCAGTATTTT. It yields the protein CASRSPTRGQGTDTQYF.